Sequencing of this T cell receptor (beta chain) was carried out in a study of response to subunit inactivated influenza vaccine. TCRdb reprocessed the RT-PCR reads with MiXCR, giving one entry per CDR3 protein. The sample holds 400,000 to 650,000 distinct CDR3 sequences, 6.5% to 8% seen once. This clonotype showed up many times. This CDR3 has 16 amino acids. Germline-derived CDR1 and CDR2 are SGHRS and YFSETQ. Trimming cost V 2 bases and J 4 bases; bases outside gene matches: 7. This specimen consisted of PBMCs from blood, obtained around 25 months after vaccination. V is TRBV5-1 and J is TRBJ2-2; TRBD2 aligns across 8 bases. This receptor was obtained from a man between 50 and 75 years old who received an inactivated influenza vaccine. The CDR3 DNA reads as TGCGCCAGCAGCTTCTCGGGAGGGTTGGTCACCGGGGAGCTGTTTTTT. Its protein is CASSFSGGLVTGELFF.